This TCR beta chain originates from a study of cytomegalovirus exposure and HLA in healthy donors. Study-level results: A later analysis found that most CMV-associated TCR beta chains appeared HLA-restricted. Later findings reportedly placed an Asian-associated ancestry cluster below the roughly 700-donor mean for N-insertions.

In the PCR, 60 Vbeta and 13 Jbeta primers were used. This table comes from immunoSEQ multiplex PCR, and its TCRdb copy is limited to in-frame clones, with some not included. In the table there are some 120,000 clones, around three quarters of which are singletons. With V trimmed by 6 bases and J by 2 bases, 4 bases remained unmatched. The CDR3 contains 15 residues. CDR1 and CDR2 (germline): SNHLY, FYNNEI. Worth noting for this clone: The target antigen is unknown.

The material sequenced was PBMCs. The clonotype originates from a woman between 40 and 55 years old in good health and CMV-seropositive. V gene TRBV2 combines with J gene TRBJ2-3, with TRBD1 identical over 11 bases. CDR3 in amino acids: CASRGTGGVTDTQYF. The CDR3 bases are TGTGCCAGCAGAGGGACAGGGGGAGTCACAGATACGCAGTATTTT. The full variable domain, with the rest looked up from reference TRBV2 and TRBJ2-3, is EPEVTQTPSHQVTQMGQEVILRCVPISNHLYFYWYRQILGQKVEFLVSFYNNEISEKSEIFDDQFSVERPDGSNFTLKIRSTKLEDSAMYFCASRGTGGVTDTQYFGPGTRLTVL.